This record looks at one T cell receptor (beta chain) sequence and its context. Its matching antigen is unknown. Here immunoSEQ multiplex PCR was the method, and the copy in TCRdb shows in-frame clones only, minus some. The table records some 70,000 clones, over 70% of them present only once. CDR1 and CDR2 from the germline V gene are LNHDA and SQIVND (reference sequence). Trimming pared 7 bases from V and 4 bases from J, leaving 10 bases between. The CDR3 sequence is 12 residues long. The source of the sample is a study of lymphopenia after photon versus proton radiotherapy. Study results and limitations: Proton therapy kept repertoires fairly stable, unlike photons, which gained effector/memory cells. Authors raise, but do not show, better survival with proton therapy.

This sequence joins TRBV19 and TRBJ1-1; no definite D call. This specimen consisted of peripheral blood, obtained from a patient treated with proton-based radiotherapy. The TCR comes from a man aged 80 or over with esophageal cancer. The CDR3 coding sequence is TGTGCCAGTACAGGCGGTGTCACTGAAGCTTTCTTT. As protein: CASTGGVTEAFF.